This T cell receptor beta chain was recovered during a study of early T cells in non-severe SARS-CoV-2 infection. Across the study: Investigators sequenced bulk RNA drawn from unsorted whole blood, and chains remained unpaired.

This clonotype was detected a few times. The target antigen is unknown. Overall study findings and caveats: VDJdb-based matching was biased toward anti-spike CD8 responses and missed private and CD4 specificities.

The V gene's germline CDR1 is KGHSH and CDR2 LQKENI. The CDR3 length is 15 residues. V was pared by 6 bases and J by 2 bases, with 14 bases between. The protocol attached unique molecular identifiers to individual cDNA molecules. TCRdb passed the 5' RACE reads through MiXCR, listing each CDR3 protein once. The sample consists of fewer than 85,000 distinct CDR3 sequences, less than 20% of them appearing once. This sequence originates from an adult who was a healthcare worker with PCR-confirmed SARS-CoV-2 infection or an uninfected control (not recorded which). What was sequenced was whole blood. The rearrangement joins TRBV18 to TRBJ2-1; D gene unclear. CDR3 region: CASSPNLQTYNEQFF. CDR3 sequence (DNA): TGTGCCAGCTCCCCGAACCTCCAGACCTACAATGAGCAGTTCTTC. The whole variable domain, filled in from reference TRBV18 and TRBJ2-1, reads NAGVMQNPRHLVRRRGQEARLRCSPMKGHSHVYWYRQLPEEGLKFMVYLQKENIIDESGMPKERFSAEFPKEGPSILRIQQVVRGDSAAYFCASSPNLQTYNEQFFGPGTRLTVL.